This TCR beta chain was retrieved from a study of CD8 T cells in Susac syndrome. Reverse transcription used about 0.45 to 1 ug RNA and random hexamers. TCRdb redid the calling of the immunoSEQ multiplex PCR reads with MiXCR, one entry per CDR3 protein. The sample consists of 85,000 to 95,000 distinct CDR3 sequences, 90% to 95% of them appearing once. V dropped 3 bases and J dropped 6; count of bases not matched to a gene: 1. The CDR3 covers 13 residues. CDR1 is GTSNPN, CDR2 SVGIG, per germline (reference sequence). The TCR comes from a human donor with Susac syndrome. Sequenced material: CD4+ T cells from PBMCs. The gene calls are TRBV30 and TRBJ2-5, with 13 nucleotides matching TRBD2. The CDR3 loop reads CAWRLAGGQTQYF. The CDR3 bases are TGTGCCTGGAGACTAGCGGGGGGGCAGACCCAGTACTTC.